The 29 T cell receptor beta chains listed next were all sequenced from one sample in a study of cytomegalovirus exposure and HLA in healthy donors. Primers for the PCR totalled 60 Vbeta and 13 Jbeta. Only in-frame clones appear in the TCRdb table, and some are missing; sequencing was by immunoSEQ multiplex PCR. The table lists 150,000 to 200,000 clones, around nine tenths of them singletons. The sample taken for sequencing was PBMCs. The receptors were gathered from a woman aged 18-29 years in good health and CMV-seronegative.

This chain connects TRBV19 to TRBJ2-7, with TRBD2 as a possible D gene (6 bases). The germline V gene has CDR1 LNHDA and CDR2 SQIVND (reference sequence). The CDR3 totals 16 residues. Deletions cut 0 bases from V and 7 bases from J, with 19 bases between. The CDR3 DNA reads as TGTGCCAGTAGTATAGACGGGCGGCCCACAGGAGGGGAGCAGTACTTC. Translating gives CASSIDGRPTGGEQYF. The whole variable domain, filled in from reference TRBV19 and TRBJ2-7, reads DGGITQSPKYLFRKEGQNVTLSCEQNLNHDAMYWYRQDPGQGLRLIYYSQIVNDFQKGDIAEGYSVSREKKESFPLTVTSAQKNPTAFYLCASSIDGRPTGGEQYFGPGTRLTVT.

The chain recombines TRBV7-9 with TRBJ2-5; D call uncertain. This CDR3 comprises 15 residues. CDR1 and CDR2 from the germline V gene are SEHNR and FQNEAQ (reference sequence). The V end was cut by 1 base, the J end by 5 bases, with 14 bases between. This chain's CDR3 is CASSLGFGYGETQYF. CDR3 in DNA: TGTGCCAGCAGCTTAGGATTCGGCTACGGGGAGACCCAGTACTTC.

J is TRBJ2-7 and V is TRBV7-2; D possibly corresponds to TRBD2 (6 bases). The V gene's germline CDR1 is SGHTA and CDR2 FQGNSA. CDR3 length: 15 amino acids. V lost 0 bases and J 5 bases, leaving 14 bases between the germline ends. The CDR3 sequence is CASSLASGTPNEQYF. CDR3 DNA: TGTGCCAGCAGCTTAGCTAGCGGCACCCCCAACGAGCAGTACTTC.

As for this clone: This CDR3 is also generated by other DNA sequences in the sample. The chain recombines TRBV5-1 with TRBJ2-5, with 8 bases matching TRBD1. Per the germline V gene, CDR1 is SGHRS and CDR2 is YFSETQ. Trimming at V came to 4 bases and at J to 5 bases, leaving 4 bases not matched to a gene. The CDR3 consists of 13 residues. This CDR3 reads CASSQGARETQYF. CDR3 DNA sequence: TGCGCCAGCAGCCAGGGGGCGAGGGAGACCCAGTACTTC.

The gene calls are TRBV5-6 and TRBJ2-7; 10 bases match TRBD2. Trimming at V came to 4 bases and at J to 0 bases, leaving 4 bases not matched to a gene. The CDR3 contains 15 residues. Germline V CDR1 and CDR2: SGHDT, YYEEEE. CDR3 region: CASSEAGGLSYEQYF. CDR3 nucleotides: TGTGCCAGCAGCGAAGCGGGAGGGCTCTCCTACGAGCAGTACTTC.

This clone appeared a few times. The V call is TRBV5-1, the J call TRBJ1-1; tentatively, D is TRBD1 (5 bases). Germline V lookup: CDR1 SGHRS, CDR2 YFSETQ. With 2 bases removed from V and 5 bases from J, the gap between germline ends came to 13 bases. The length of the CDR3 is 14 residues. The CDR3: CASSFGGEGTEAFF. The DNA of the CDR3 is TGCGCCAGCAGCTTTGGGGGGGAAGGGACTGAAGCTTTCTTT.

This chain joins TRBV13 and TRBJ1-1; the D gene is possibly TRBD1 (5 bases). The V gene's germline CDR1 is PRHDT and CDR2 FYEKMQ (reference sequence). The CDR3 covers 15 residues. The V end lost 4 bases, the J end lost 5 bases, and 17 bases lay between the germline ends. The CDR3 spells CASSSPSGGLTEAFF. In DNA form, the CDR3 reads TGTGCCAGCAGCTCCCCCTCGGGGGGGTTGACTGAAGCTTTCTTT.

The CDR3 DNA reads TGTGCCAGCAGCTTAGCGGGAGTCGACTATGGCTACACCTTC. Its protein product is CASSLAGVDYGYTF. The chain is built from TRBV7-9 and TRBJ1-2, with D unclear. Between the trimmed V and J ends, which lost 0 bases and 3 bases, there was a span of 8 bases. Germline V gene sequence: CDR1 SEHNR, CDR2 FQNEAQ (reference sequence). The CDR3 sequence is 14 residues long.

V and J are TRBV5-1 and TRBJ2-7, with 7 bases lining up with TRBD1. The germline V gene has CDR1 SGHRS and CDR2 YFSETQ. CDR3 size: 14 residues. V shed 0 bases, J shed 3 bases, and the junction held 3 bases outside the gene matches. The CDR3 sequence is CASSLGRDSYEQYF. The CDR3 DNA follows: TGCGCCAGCAGCTTGGGTCGGGACAGCTACGAGCAGTACTTC.

This clone has only one observation. This chain connects TRBV19 to TRBJ1-2, with 10 bases aligning to TRBD1. Trimming took 5 bases from V and 8 from J; bases not matched to a gene: 2. The CDR3 sequence is 12 residues long. In germline, CDR1 is LNHDA, CDR2 SQIVND (reference sequence). This CDR3 is CASSATGGGYTF. In DNA, the CDR3 is TGTGCCAGTAGTGCGACAGGGGGCGGCTACACCTTC. The full variable domain, rest sourced from reference TRBV19 and TRBJ1-2, is DGGITQSPKYLFRKEGQNVTLSCEQNLNHDAMYWYRQDPGQGLRLIYYSQIVNDFQKGDIAEGYSVSREKKESFPLTVTSAQKNPTAFYLCASSATGGGYTFGSGTRLTVV.

The chain joins TRBV6-1 to TRBJ2-2; D remains unclear. This CDR3 comprises 13 residues. Germline-derived CDR1 and CDR2 are MNHNS and SASEGT. Trimming removed 6 bases from V and 1 base from J, with 6 bases in between. CDR3: CASRGGNTGELFF. The CDR3, as DNA: TGTGCCAGCAGAGGCGGGAACACCGGGGAGCTGTTTTTT.

The chain combines TRBV7-9 with TRBJ2-5, with D tentatively TRBD1 (5 bases). Germline V gene lookup returns CDR1 SEHNR and CDR2 FQNEAQ (reference sequence). V was trimmed by 4 bases and J by 3 bases, leaving 12 bases between them. This CDR3 is built from 14 residues. In DNA form, the CDR3 reads TGTGCCAGCAGCTCTCGTACAGGTGAAGAGACCCAGTACTTC. Translated: CASSSRTGEETQYF.

This sequence joins TRBV11-3 and TRBJ2-3, with 11 bases identical to TRBD2. Looked up from germline, CDR1 is SGHNT and CDR2 is YENEEA. This CDR3 contains 16 residues. With V trimmed by 2 bases and J by 3 bases, 4 bases remained unmatched. The CDR3 region is CASSLRLAGGTDTQYF. CDR3 DNA: TGTGCCAGCAGCTTACGCCTAGCGGGAGGAACAGATACGCAGTATTTT.

This chain connects TRBV30 to TRBJ2-5; the D gene is possibly TRBD1 (6 bases). The CDR3 runs to 16 residues. The germline CDR1 and CDR2 sequences are GTSNPN and SVGIG (reference sequence). V was pared by 5 bases and J by 5 bases, with 24 bases between. The CDR3 DNA reads TGTGCCTGGGGACAGAGAGGGGTCACCGGGGTGGAGACCCAGTACTTC. Translated: CAWGQRGVTGVETQYF.

The CDR3, as DNA: TGTGCCAGCAGTGAAGGGCTAGCGGGAGACAATGAGCAGTTCTTC. This translates into CASSEGLAGDNEQFF. The chain employs TRBV6-4 and TRBJ2-1, with 10 bases fitting TRBD2. CDR3 length: 15 residues. J gave up 5 bases and V 3 bases, and 4 bases lay outside the gene matches. Germline V gene sequence: CDR1 MRHNA, CDR2 SNTAGT.

V is TRBV6-5 and J is TRBJ2-6, with D possibly matching TRBD1 (5 bases). The CDR3 extends over 14 amino acids. CDR1 and CDR2 from the germline V gene are MNHEY and SVGAGI. V lost 8 bases to trimming and J lost 0 bases, with 8 bases between them. The chain's CDR3 is CASQTGSGANVLTF. In DNA form, the CDR3 reads TGTGCCAGCCAAACAGGCTCTGGGGCCAACGTCCTGACTTTC.

The rearrangement links TRBV11-3 to TRBJ2-2; no clear D. CDR3 length equals 15 residues. V lost 5 bases to trimming and J lost 1 base, with 11 bases between them. The germline CDR1 and CDR2 sequences are SGHNT and YENEEA. CDR3 protein: CASSPDLGNTGELFF. The CDR3 bases are TGTGCCAGCAGCCCAGACTTGGGGAACACCGGGGAGCTGTTTTTT.

The chain couples TRBV28 to TRBJ2-5; a possible D gene is TRBD2 (7 bases). Germline values: CDR1 MDHEN, CDR2 SYDVKM. Trimming stripped 6 bases from V and 3 bases from J, with 20 bases between. The CDR3 totals 16 residues. In DNA form, the CDR3 reads TGTGCCAGCAGCTTCCTAAGGGGGGGCATGGAAGAGACCCAGTACTTC. It is translated as CASSFLRGGMEETQYF.

The CDR3 here is CATSRDLPSGGELFF. In DNA form, the CDR3 reads TGTGCCACCAGCAGAGATCTGCCTAGCGGTGGGGAGCTGTTTTTT. The chain couples TRBV15 to TRBJ2-2, with TRBD2 identical over 7 bases. V trimming: 0 bases; J trimming: 8 bases; junction bases outside the gene matches: 6. The germline gives CDR1 LNHNV, CDR2 YYDKDF (reference sequence). The CDR3 loop spans 15 amino acids.

This sequence joins TRBV6-6 and TRBJ2-7; TRBD2 might be the D (6 bases). Trimming stripped 6 bases from V and 3 bases from J, with 12 bases between. This CDR3 has 13 amino acids. CDR1 and CDR2 (germline): MNHNY, SVGAGI (reference sequence). CDR3 residues: CASRGRRDYEQYF. Written as DNA, the CDR3 is TGTGCCAGCAGAGGTCGGAGGGACTACGAGCAGTACTTC.

The chain employs TRBV5-6 and TRBJ1-4; 7 bases agree with TRBD1. CDR3 length equals 14 residues. V shed 2 bases, J shed 8 bases, and the junction held 6 bases outside the gene matches. Germline values: CDR1 SGHDT, CDR2 YYEEEE. DNA for the CDR3: TGTGCCAGCAGCTTAGGGGGCTTGAGGGAAAAACTGTTTTTT. Residues: CASSLGGLREKLFF.

The chain carries TRBV5-1 and TRBJ1-2, with 7 positions matching TRBD1. Germline V gives CDR1 SGHRS, CDR2 YFSETQ. J lost 6 bases, V lost 0 bases, and 8 bases had no gene match. The CDR3 extends over 15 amino acids. CDR3 DNA: TGCGCCAGCAGCTTGGAAACAGGGGCCCCCCATGGCTACACCTTC. The encoded protein is CASSLETGAPHGYTF.

V gene TRBV5-4 combines with J gene TRBJ1-2; tentative D call: TRBD1 (5 bases). The CDR3 spans 15 residues. V shed 3 bases and J shed 4 bases, with 16 bases lying between them. Germline CDR1 reads SGHNT; CDR2 reads YYREEE (reference sequence). CDR3 in amino acids: CASSSPGGSFYGYTF. The CDR3 coding sequence is TGTGCCAGCAGCTCCCCGGGGGGTAGTTTCTATGGCTACACCTTC.

The DNA of the CDR3 is TGTGCCAGCAGCTTGGACAGGGTCACCTACAATGAGCAGTTCTTC. Translation gives CASSLDRVTYNEQFF. V usage is TRBV27 and J usage is TRBJ2-1; 8 bases align to TRBD1. The length of the CDR3 is 15 residues. Germline values: CDR1 MNHEY, CDR2 SMNVEV (reference sequence). With 6 bases clipped from V and 2 bases from J, the junction kept 6 bases outside the gene matches.

The V and J genes are TRBV29-1 and TRBJ2-7; perhaps TRBD1 as D (6 bases). Germline V gives CDR1 SQVTM, CDR2 ANQGSEA. The CDR3 is 12 residues long. The V end lost 6 bases, the J end lost 1 base, and 10 bases lay between the germline ends. CDR3 residues: CSVQGGSYEQYF. Written as DNA, the CDR3 is TGCAGCGTGCAAGGGGGATCCTACGAGCAGTACTTC.

The chain recombines TRBV4-3 with TRBJ2-7; 10 bases line up with TRBD1. CDR1 LGHNA and CDR2 YSLEER come from the germline V gene. The CDR3 covers 14 residues. V lost 4 bases, J lost 5 bases, and 5 bases stayed unmatched. The CDR3 nucleotides are TGCGCCAGCAGCCCCCGGGACAGGGGCGACGAGCAGTACTTC. It codes for CASSPRDRGDEQYF.

As concerns this clone: The sample holds other DNA sequences that translate to the same CDR3. This chain links TRBV19 with TRBJ1-4; TRBD1 matches 7 bases. Per the germline V gene, CDR1 is LNHDA and CDR2 is SQIVND (reference sequence). This CDR3 is 15 amino acids long. The J segment lost 2 bases and the V segment lost 5 bases, leaving 5 bases of the junction unmatched. The CDR3 reads CASSPLQGTNEKLFF. DNA of the CDR3: TGTGCCAGTAGTCCCTTACAGGGGACTAATGAAAAACTGTTTTTT.

The V and J genes are TRBV5-1 and TRBJ1-1; a weak D match, TRBD1 (5 bases). With 0 bases removed from V and 5 bases from J, the gap between germline ends came to 14 bases. CDR3 length equals 15 residues. The germline V gene encodes CDR1 SGHRS and CDR2 YFSETQ. The CDR3 here is CASSLARQGGTEAFF. In DNA, the CDR3 is TGCGCCAGCAGCTTGGCGAGGCAGGGTGGGACTGAAGCTTTCTTT.

The rearrangement links TRBV30 to TRBJ1-1, with TRBD1 matching over 8 bases. CDR1 and CDR2 from the germline V gene are GTSNPN and SVGIG (reference sequence). V shed 3 bases, J shed 0 bases, and the junction held 0 bases outside the gene matches. The CDR3 totals 13 residues. CDR3 nucleotides: TGTGCCTGGAGGGGACAGGTGAACACTGAAGCTTTCTTT. Translated: CAWRGQVNTEAFF.